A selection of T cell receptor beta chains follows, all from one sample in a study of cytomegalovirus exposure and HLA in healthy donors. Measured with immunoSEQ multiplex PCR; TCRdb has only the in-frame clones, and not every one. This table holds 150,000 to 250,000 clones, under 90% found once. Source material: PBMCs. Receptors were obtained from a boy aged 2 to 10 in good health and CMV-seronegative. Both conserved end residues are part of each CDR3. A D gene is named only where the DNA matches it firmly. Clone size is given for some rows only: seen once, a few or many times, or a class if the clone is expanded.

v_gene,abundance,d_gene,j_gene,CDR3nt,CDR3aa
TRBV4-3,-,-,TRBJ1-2,TGCGCCAGCAGCCAAACAGGGACCACTGGCTATGGCTACACCTTC,CASSQTGTTGYGYTF
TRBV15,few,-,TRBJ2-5,TGTGCCACCAGCAGAGATCGGGGCCAAGAGACCCAGTACTTC,CATSRDRGQETQYF
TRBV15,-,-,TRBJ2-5,TGTGCCACCAGCATACAGCAGGGTTTCGGGGAGACCCAGTACTTC,CATSIQQGFGETQYF
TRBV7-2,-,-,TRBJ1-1,TGTGCCAGCAGCGATCCAAGACAGGACACTGAAGCTTTCTTT,CASSDPRQDTEAFF
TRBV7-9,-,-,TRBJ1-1,TGTGCCAGCAGCCCATGGCAGAACACTGAAGCTTTCTTT,CASSPWQNTEAFF
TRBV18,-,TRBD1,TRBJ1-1,TGTGCCAGCTCGCCGGGACAGGGGCCAAACACTGAAGCTTTCTTT,CASSPGQGPNTEAFF
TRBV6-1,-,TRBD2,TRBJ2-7,TGTGCCAGCAGGACTAGCGGGGGGCTCTCCTACGAGCAGTACTTC,CASRTSGGLSYEQYF
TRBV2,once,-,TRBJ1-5,TGTGCCAGCAGTTCCACAGGGTTTGAAGTGTTGGGTCAGCCCCAGCATTTT,CASSSTGFEVLGQPQHF
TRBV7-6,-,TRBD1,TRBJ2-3,TGTGCCAGCAGCTTAGCTTTCGGGGACAGTATCACAGATACGCAGTATTTT,CASSLAFGDSITDTQYF
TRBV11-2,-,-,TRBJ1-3,TGTGCCAGCACCCTAGGGGGAGGAAACACCATATATTTT,CASTLGGGNTIYF
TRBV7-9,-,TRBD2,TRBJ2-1,TGTGCCAGCAGCCGATCCCCGACCAGCGGGGGTGGGGAGCAGTTCTTC,CASSRSPTSGGGEQFF
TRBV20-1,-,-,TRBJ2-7,TGCAGTGCTAGGCAGGTCAACGAGCAGTACTTC,CSARQVNEQYF
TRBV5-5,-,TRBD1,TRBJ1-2,TGTGCCAGCAGCGGAACCGACAGGGGCGATGGCTACACCTTC,CASSGTDRGDGYTF
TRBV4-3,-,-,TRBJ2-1,TGCGCCAGCAGCCCCCGGGGCGGGGCTGGCAATGAGCAGTTCTTC,CASSPRGGAGNEQFF
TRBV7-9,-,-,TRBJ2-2,TGTGCCAGCAGCTTTTTGGAGGCCGGGGAGCTGTTTTTT,CASSFLEAGELFF
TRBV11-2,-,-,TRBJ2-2,TGTGCCAGCAGCTTAGCAGGGGTACTTAGCGGGGAGCTGTTTTTT,CASSLAGVLSGELFF
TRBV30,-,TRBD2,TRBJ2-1,TGTGCCTGGAACTCCCGAGGGGAGGGAGTGCAGTTCTTC,CAWNSRGEGVQFF
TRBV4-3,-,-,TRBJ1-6,TGCGCCAGCAGCCCATTGGCCCCTGGGGGCAATTCACCCCTCCACTTT,CASSPLAPGGNSPLHF
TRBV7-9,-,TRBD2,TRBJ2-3,TGTGCCAGCAGCCCACCGGGACTATCCACAGATACGCAGTATTTT,CASSPPGLSTDTQYF
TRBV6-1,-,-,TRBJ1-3,TGTGCCAGCACCCGACTTCCGGGGGGCGGAAACACCATATATTTT,CASTRLPGGGNTIYF
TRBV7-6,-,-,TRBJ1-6,TGTGCCAGCAGCTTAGCTCCGGGATCACCCCTCCACTTT,CASSLAPGSPLHF
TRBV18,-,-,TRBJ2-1,TGTGCCAGCTCACGCGGGACGGCCTACTACAATGAGCAGTTCTTC,CASSRGTAYYNEQFF
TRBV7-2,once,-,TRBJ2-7,TGTGCCAGCAGTCCCGACCGCCGGCTAGTGTACGAGCAGTACTTC,CASSPDRRLVYEQYF
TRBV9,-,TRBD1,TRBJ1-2,TGTGCCAGCAGCGCCCGTCGACAGGGGGGTATGGATGGCTACACCTTC,CASSARRQGGMDGYTF
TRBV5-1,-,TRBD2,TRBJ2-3,TGCGCCAGCAGCAAACCCGGGACTAGAACCCCAGATACGCAGTATTTT,CASSKPGTRTPDTQYF
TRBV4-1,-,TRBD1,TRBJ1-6,TGCGCCAGCAGCTCCAACCCGACAGGGGAGAGCTCCTATAATTCACCCCTCCACTTT,CASSSNPTGESSYNSPLHF